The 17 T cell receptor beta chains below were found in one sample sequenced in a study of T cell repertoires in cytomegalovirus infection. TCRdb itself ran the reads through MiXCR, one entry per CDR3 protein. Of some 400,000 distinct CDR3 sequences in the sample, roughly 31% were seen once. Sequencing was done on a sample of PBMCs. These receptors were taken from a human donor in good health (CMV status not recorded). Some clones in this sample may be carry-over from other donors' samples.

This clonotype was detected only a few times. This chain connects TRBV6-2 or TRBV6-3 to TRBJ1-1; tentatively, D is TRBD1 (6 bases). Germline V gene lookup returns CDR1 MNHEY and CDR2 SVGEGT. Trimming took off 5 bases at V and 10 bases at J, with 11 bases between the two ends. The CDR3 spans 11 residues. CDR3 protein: CASSQTGRAFF. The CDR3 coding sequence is TGTGCCAGCAGTCAGACAGGTCGAGCTTTCTTT.

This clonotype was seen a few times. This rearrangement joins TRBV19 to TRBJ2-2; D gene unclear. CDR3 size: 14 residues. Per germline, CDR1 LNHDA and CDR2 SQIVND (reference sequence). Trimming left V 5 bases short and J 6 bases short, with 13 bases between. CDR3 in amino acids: CASSASLGPGELFF. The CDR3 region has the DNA TGTGCCAGTAGTGCAAGTCTCGGGCCCGGGGAGCTGTTTTTT. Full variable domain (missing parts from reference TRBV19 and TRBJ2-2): DGGITQSPKYLFRKEGQNVTLSCEQNLNHDAMYWYRQDPGQGLRLIYYSQIVNDFQKGDIAEGYSVSREKKESFPLTVTSAQKNPTAFYLCASSASLGPGELFFGEGSRLTVL.

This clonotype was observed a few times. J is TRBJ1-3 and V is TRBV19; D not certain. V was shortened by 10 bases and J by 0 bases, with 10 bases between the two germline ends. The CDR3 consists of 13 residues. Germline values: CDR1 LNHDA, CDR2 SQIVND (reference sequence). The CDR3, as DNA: TGTGCCACCGGACTTCGCTCTGGAAACACCATATATTTT. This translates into CATGLRSGNTIYF.

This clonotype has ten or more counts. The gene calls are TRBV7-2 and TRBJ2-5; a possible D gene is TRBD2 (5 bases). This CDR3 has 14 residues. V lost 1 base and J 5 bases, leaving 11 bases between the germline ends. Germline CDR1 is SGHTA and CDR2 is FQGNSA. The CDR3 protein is CASSLVASRETQYF. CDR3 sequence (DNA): TGTGCCAGCAGCTTAGTAGCGAGTCGGGAGACCCAGTACTTC.

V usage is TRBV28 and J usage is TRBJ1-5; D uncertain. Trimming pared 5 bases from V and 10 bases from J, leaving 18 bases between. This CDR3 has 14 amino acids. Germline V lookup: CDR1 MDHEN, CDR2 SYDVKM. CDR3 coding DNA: TGTGCCAGCAGTCCGTGGGGTGACAATCGACCCCAGCATTTT. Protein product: CASSPWGDNRPQHF.

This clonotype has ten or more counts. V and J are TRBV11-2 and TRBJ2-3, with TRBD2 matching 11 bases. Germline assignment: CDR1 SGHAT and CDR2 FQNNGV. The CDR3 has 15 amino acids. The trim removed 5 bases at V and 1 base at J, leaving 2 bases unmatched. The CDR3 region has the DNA TGTGCCAGCAGCCCACTAGCGGGGGGCACAGATACGCAGTATTTT. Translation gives CASSPLAGGTDTQYF.

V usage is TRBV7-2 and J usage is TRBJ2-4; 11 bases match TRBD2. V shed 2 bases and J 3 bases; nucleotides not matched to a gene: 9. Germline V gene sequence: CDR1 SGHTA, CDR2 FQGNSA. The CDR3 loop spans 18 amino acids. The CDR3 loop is CASSLWLAGGGGKNIQYF. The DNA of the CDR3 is TGTGCCAGCAGCTTATGGCTAGCGGGGGGAGGCGGCAAAAACATTCAGTACTTC.

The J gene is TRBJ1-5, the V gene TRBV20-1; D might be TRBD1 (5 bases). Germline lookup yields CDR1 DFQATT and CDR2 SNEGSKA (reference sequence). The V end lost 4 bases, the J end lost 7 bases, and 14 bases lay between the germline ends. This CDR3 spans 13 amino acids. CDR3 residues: CSAMAGIGQPQHF. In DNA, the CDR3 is TGCAGTGCTATGGCAGGGATCGGCCAGCCCCAGCATTTT.

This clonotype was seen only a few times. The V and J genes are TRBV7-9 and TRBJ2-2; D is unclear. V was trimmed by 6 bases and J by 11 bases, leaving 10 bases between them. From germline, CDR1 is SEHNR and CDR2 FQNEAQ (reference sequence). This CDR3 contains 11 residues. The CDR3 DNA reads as TGTGCCAGCAGGGCGGCGGTCGAGCTGTTTTTT. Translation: CASRAAVELFF.

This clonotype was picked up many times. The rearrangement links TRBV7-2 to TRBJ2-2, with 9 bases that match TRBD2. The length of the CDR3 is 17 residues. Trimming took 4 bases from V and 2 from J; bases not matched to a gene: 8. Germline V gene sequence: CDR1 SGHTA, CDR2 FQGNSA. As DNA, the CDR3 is TGTGCCAGCAGCTCGACCTCAGCGGGGGGAAACACCGGGGAGCTGTTTTTT. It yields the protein CASSSTSAGGNTGELFF. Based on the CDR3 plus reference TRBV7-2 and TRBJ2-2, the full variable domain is GAGVSQSPSNKVTEKGKDVELRCDPISGHTALYWYRQSLGQGLEFLIYFQGNSAPDKSGLPSDRFSAERTGGSVSTLTIQRTQQEDSAVYLCASSSTSAGGNTGELFFGEGSRLTVL.

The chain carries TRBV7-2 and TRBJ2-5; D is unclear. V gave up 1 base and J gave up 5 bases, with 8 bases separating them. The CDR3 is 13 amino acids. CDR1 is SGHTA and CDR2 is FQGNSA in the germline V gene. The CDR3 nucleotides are TGTGCCAGCAGCTTAGGGATTGGTGAGACCCAGTACTTC. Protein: CASSLGIGETQYF.

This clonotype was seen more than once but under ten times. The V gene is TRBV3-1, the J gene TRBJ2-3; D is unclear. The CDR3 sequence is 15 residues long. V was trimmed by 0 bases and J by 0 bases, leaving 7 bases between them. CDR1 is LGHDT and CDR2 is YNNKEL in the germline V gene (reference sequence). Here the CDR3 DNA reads TGTGCCAGCAGCCAAGACTTACCTAGCACAGATACGCAGTATTTT. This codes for CASSQDLPSTDTQYF.

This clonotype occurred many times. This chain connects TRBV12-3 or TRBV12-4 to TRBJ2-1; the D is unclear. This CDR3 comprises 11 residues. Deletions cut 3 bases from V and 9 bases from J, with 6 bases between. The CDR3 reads CASSLGSEQFF. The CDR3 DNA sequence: TGTGCCAGCAGTTTGGGTAGTGAGCAGTTCTTC.

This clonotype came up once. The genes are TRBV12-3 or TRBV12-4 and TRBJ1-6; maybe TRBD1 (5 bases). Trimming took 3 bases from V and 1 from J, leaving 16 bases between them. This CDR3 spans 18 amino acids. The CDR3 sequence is CASSFGARSGSYNSPLHF. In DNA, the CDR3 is TGTGCCAGCAGTTTTGGGGCTCGGTCAGGGTCCTATAATTCACCCCTCCACTTT.

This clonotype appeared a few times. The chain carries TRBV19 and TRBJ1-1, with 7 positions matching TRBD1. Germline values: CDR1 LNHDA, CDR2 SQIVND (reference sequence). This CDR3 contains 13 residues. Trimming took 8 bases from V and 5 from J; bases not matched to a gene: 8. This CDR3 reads CASRAGGGTEAFF. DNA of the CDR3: TGTGCCAGTCGGGCAGGGGGAGGTACTGAAGCTTTCTTT.

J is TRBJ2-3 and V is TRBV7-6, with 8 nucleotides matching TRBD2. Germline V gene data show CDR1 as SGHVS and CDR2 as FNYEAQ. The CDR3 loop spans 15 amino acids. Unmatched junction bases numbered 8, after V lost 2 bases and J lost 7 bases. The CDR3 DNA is TGTGCCAGCAGCTTAACGGGGGGGCCCCCGCATACGCAGTATTTT. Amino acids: CASSLTGGPPHTQYF. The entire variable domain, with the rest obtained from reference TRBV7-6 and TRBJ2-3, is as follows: GAGVSQSPRYKVTKRGQDVALRCDPISGHVSLYWYRQALGQGPEFLTYFNYEAQQDKSGLPNDRFSAERPEGSISTLTIQRTEQRDSAMYRCASSLTGGPPHTQYFGPGTRLTVL.

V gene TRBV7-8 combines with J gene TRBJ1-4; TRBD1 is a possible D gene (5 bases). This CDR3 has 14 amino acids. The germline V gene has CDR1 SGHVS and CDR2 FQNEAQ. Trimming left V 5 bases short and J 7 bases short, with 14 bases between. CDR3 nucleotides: TGTGCCAGCAGCCCACCGGGGGAAGGTGAAAAACTGTTTTTT. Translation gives CASSPPGEGEKLFF.